The 14 T cell receptor beta chains below come from one sample, sequenced in a study of beta chain features in type 1 diabetes. Study-level points and caveats: Among all four CD4+ subsets, Type 1 diabetes patients had TCRB CDR3s that were moderately but significantly shorter.

Expressed TCRB transcripts were sequenced, since all the RNA that had been isolated was reverse transcribed. Libraries were prepared by immunoSEQ multiplex PCR; TCRdb keeps only in-frame clonotypes and omits some of them. This table holds about 640,000 clones, roughly 12% found once. Which antigens these TCRs recognize remains unknown. The sample consisted of naive CD4+ T cells from blood. Receptors were obtained from a young man with type 1 diabetes.

This clone was seen a few times. This chain joins TRBV29-1 and TRBJ2-7; 10 bases agree with TRBD1. Germline trimming cut 6 bases from V and 2 bases from J; bases unmatched to any gene: 7. The CDR3 runs to 14 residues. CDR1 SQVTM and CDR2 ANQGSEA come from the germline V gene. In DNA form, the CDR3 reads TGCAGCGTGGGAGACAGGGGGCCCACCTACGAGCAGTACTTC. As protein: CSVGDRGPTYEQYF.

This clone was counted only a few times. The chain has TRBV4-3 and TRBJ2-7; D possibly corresponds to TRBD2 (6 bases). The V end was cut by 1 base, the J end by 4 bases, with 14 bases between. From germline, CDR1 is LGHNA and CDR2 YSLEER. This CDR3 comprises 15 residues. In nucleotides, the CDR3 is TGCGCCAGCAGCCAAGGGCGGGACTTCGCATACGAGCAGTACTTC. Protein: CASSQGRDFAYEQYF.

The chain employs TRBV27 and TRBJ2-3; possibly TRBD1 or TRBD2 for D (5 bases each). The CDR3 is made up of 14 amino acids. V shed 5 bases and J shed 8 bases, with 17 bases lying between them. CDR1 is MNHEY, CDR2 SMNVEV, per germline (reference sequence). The CDR3 DNA follows: TGTGCCAGCAGTACCGGGACCTTAATCGGTACGCAGTATTTT. Residues: CASSTGTLIGTQYF.

The chain is built from TRBV30 and TRBJ1-2; a weak D match, TRBD1 (6 bases). This CDR3 region has 15 residues. The V gene's germline CDR1 is GTSNPN and CDR2 SVGIG (reference sequence). V lost 0 bases and J lost 4, with 15 bases in between. The CDR3: CAWSVTAGASYGYTF. The DNA for the CDR3 is TGTGCCTGGAGTGTAACGGCAGGGGCCAGCTATGGCTACACCTTC.

The chain carries TRBV7-8 and TRBJ1-1; no definite D call. This CDR3 spans 13 amino acids. CDR1 SGHVS and CDR2 FQNEAQ come from the germline V gene. Trimming stripped 3 bases from V and 2 bases from J, with 7 bases between. CDR3: CASSFGPNTEAFF. DNA of the CDR3: TGTGCCAGCAGCTTCGGGCCCAACACTGAAGCTTTCTTT.

This clone turned up a few times. V usage is TRBV11-2 and J usage is TRBJ2-2, with D possibly matching TRBD1 (5 bases). Germline lookup yields CDR1 SGHAT and CDR2 FQNNGV. Trimming stripped 4 bases from V and 2 bases from J, with 11 bases between. The CDR3 runs 15 residues. CDR3 nucleotide sequence: TGTGCCAGCAGCTCGAAGGGGTCAAACACCGGGGAGCTGTTTTTT. It is translated as CASSSKGSNTGELFF. Supplemented by reference TRBV11-2 and TRBJ2-2, the full variable domain reads EAGVAQSPRYKIIEKRQSVAFWCNPISGHATLYWYQQILGQGPKLLIQFQNNGVVDDSQLPKDRFSAERLKGVDSTLKIQPAKLEDSAVYLCASSSKGSNTGELFFGEGSRLTVL.

The rearrangement links TRBV4-2 to TRBJ2-3; TRBD1 matches 8 bases. V shed 3 bases, J shed 4 bases, and the junction held 12 bases outside the gene matches. Germline V gene sequence: CDR1 LGHNA, CDR2 YNFKEQ. This CDR3 has 17 residues. The DNA for the CDR3 is TGTGCCAGCAGCCAGGATCCGGGAGCAGGGGGCCCAGATACGCAGTATTTT. It is translated as CASSQDPGAGGPDTQYF.

J is TRBJ2-2 and V is TRBV28; no clear D. CDR1 is MDHEN and CDR2 is SYDVKM in the germline V gene. V lost 6 bases, J lost 0 bases, and 5 bases lay in between. CDR3 size: 13 residues. CDR3 amino acids: CASSRSNTGELFF. CDR3 DNA: TGTGCCAGCAGCCGCTCGAACACCGGGGAGCTGTTTTTT.

The rearrangement joins TRBV30 to TRBJ2-6; D gene ambiguous. Germline CDR1 GTSNPN, CDR2 SVGIG (reference sequence). The CDR3 is 13 amino acids. V was pared by 2 bases and J by 2 bases, with 4 bases between. The CDR3 DNA reads as TGTGCCTGGAGTTCGACTGGGGCCAACGTCCTGACTTTC. It encodes CAWSSTGANVLTF.

The chain recombines TRBV7-2 with TRBJ2-6, with 8 bases aligning to TRBD1. Germline V gene lookup returns CDR1 SGHTA and CDR2 FQGNSA. V shed 5 bases, J shed 0 bases, and the junction held 6 bases outside the gene matches. This CDR3 has 17 amino acids. The CDR3 is CASSPRQGRSGANVLTF. DNA for the CDR3: TGTGCCAGCAGCCCCCGACAGGGGCGCTCTGGGGCCAACGTCCTGACTTTC.

This clone was seen a few times. V is TRBV7-2 and J is TRBJ2-3; no reliable D call. CDR3 size: 12 residues. Germline CDR1 reads SGHTA; CDR2 reads FQGNSA. V shed 10 bases and J shed 3 bases, with 11 bases lying between them. The CDR3 reads CATKKVTDTQYF. The CDR3 coding sequence is TGTGCCACCAAGAAAGTAACAGATACGCAGTATTTT.

A few counts support this clone. V is TRBV9 and J is TRBJ1-5; 9 nucleotides align to TRBD1. The CDR3 covers 14 residues. The germline V gene encodes CDR1 SGDLS and CDR2 YYNGEE. Trimming removed 4 bases from V and 7 bases from J; junction bases left unmatched: 6. Here the CDR3 reads CASSSGQGGQPQHF. CDR3 DNA: TGTGCCAGCAGCTCGGGACAGGGTGGACAGCCCCAGCATTTT. Together with reference TRBV9 and TRBJ1-5, the CDR3 gives the full variable domain: DSGVTQTPKHLITATGQRVTLRCSPRSGDLSVYWYQQSLDQGLQFLIQYYNGEERAKGNILERFSAQQFPDLHSELNLSSLELGDSALYFCASSSGQGGQPQHFGDGTRLSIL.

The chain joins TRBV18 to TRBJ2-7; 8 nucleotides align to TRBD1. The CDR3 length is 14 residues. The V and J ends lost 6 bases and 2 bases, in that order; junction bases with no gene match: 6. Germline V gene data show CDR1 as KGHSH and CDR2 as LQKENI. This CDR3 is CASSPGQDAYEQYF. The CDR3 nucleotides read TGTGCCAGCTCGCCGGGACAGGACGCCTACGAGCAGTACTTC.

This sequence joins TRBV29-1 and TRBJ2-1, with D perhaps matching TRBD1 (6 bases). Per germline, CDR1 SQVTM and CDR2 ANQGSEA. V gave up 4 bases and J gave up 6 bases, with 16 bases separating them. This CDR3 region has 14 residues. CDR3 sequence (DNA): TGCAGCGTTGGTTTGGGATTCAGGGGCAATGAGCAGTTCTTC. Translating gives CSVGLGFRGNEQFF.